A single TCR beta chain is shown here with its context. This sample was taken from a study of blood T cell repertoires in COVID-19. The V and J ends lost 3 bases and 5 bases respectively, with 22 bases between them. CDR3 length: 16 amino acids. Germline CDR1 reads GTSNPN; CDR2 reads SVGIG (reference sequence). Clones were sequenced by immunoSEQ multiplex PCR, and TCRdb holds only the in-frame ones, with some missing. This table holds some 150,000 clones, 60% to 80% found once. The chain recombines TRBV30 with TRBJ1-1, with D tentatively TRBD1 (6 bases). Sample: PBMCs or T cells enriched from blood (not recorded which). The sequence came from a woman aged 50 to 60 who had recovered from COVID-19. CDR3 region: CAWRPTTGRPNTEAFF. The CDR3 DNA is TGTGCCTGGAGGCCCACGACAGGAAGACCAAATACTGAAGCTTTCTTT.